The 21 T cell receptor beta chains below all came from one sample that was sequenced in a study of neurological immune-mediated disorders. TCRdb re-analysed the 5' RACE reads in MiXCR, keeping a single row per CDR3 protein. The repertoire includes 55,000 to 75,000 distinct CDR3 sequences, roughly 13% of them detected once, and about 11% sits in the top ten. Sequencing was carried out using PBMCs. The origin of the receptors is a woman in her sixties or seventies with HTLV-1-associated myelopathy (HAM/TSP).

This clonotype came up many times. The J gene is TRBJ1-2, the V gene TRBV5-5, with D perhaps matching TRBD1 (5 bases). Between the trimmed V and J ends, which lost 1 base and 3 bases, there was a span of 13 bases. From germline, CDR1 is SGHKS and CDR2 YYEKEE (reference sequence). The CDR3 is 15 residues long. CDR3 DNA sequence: TGTGCCAGCAGCTTGTTAGGGGAACAAGACTATGGCTACACCTTC. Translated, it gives CASSLLGEQDYGYTF.

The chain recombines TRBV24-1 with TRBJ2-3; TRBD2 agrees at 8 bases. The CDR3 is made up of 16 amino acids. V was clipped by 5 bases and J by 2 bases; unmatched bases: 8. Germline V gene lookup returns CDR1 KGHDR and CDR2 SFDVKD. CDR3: CATSAQGAGDTDTQYF. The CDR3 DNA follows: TGTGCCACCAGTGCCCAAGGAGCGGGGGACACAGATACGCAGTATTTT.

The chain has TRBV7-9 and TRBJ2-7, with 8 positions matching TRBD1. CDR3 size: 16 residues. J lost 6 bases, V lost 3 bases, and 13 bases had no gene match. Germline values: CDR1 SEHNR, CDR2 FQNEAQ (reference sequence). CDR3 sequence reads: CASSFGAQGARGEQYF. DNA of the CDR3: TGTGCCAGCAGCTTTGGTGCCCAGGGGGCGCGGGGCGAGCAGTACTTC.

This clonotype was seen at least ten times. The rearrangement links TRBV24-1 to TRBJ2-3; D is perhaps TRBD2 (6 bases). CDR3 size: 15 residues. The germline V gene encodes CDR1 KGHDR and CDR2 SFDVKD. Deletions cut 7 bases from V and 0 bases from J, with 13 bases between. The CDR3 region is CATSHSGTSTDTQYF. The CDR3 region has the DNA TGTGCCACCAGCCACTCCGGGACTAGCACAGATACGCAGTATTTT.

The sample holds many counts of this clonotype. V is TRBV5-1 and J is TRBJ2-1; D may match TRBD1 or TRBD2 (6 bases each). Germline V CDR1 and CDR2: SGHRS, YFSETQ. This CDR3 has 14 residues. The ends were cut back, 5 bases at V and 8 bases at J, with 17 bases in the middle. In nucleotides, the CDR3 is TGCGCCAGCAGTCGGGGCGGGAAGGGGGATGAGCAGTTCTTC. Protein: CASSRGGKGDEQFF.

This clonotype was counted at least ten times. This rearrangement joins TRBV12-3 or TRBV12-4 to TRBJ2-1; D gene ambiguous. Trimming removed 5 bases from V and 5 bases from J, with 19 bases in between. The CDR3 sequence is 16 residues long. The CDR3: CASSLTKGYPNNEQFF. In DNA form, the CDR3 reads TGTGCCAGCAGTCTCACAAAAGGTTATCCGAACAATGAGCAGTTCTTC.

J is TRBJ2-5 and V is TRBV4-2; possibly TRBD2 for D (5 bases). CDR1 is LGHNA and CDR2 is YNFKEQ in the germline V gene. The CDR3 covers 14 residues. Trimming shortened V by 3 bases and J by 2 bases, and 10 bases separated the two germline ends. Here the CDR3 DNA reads TGTGCCAGCAGCCAGGGCGGGCAGCAAGAGACCCAGTACTTC. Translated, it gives CASSQGGQQETQYF.

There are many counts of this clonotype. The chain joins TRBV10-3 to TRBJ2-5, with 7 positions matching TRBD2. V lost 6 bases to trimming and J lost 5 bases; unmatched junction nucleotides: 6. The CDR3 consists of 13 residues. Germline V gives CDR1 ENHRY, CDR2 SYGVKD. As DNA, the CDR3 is TGTGCCATCAGGGAAGCGGGGCAGGAGACCCAGTACTTC. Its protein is CAIREAGQETQYF.

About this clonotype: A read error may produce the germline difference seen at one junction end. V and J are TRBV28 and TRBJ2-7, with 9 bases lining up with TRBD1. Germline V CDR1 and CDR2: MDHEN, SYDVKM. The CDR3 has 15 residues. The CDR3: CASSLPGQGNYEQYF. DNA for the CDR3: TGTGCCAGCAGTTTACCCGGACAGGGGAACTACGAACAGTACTTC.

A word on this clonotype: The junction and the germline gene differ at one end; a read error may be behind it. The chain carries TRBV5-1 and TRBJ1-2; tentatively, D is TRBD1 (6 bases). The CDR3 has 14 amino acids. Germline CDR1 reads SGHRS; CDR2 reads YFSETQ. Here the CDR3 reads CASGMGTGSDGYTF. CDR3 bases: TGCGCCAGCGGGATGGGAACAGGGTCGGATGGCTACACTTTC.

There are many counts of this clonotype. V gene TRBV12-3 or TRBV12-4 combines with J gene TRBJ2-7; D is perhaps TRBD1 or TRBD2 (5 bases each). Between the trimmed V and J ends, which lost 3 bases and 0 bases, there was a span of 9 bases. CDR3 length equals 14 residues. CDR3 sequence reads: CASSFGTSSYEQYF. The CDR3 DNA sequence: TGTGCCAGCAGTTTCGGGACCTCCTCCTACGAGCAGTACTTC.

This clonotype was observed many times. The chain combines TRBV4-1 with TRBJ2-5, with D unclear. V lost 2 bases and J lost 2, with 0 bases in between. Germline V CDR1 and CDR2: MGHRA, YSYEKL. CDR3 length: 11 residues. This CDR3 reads CASSQQETQYF. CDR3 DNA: TGCGCCAGCAGCCAACAAGAGACCCAGTACTTC.

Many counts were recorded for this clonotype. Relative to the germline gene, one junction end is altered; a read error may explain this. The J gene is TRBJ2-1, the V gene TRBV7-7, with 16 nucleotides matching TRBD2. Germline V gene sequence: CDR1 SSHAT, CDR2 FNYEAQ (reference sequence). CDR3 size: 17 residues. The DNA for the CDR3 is TGTGCTAGCAGCCCCCCGGGACTAGCGGGAGGGCCGGTTGAGCAGTTCTTC. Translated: CASSPPGLAGGPVEQFF.

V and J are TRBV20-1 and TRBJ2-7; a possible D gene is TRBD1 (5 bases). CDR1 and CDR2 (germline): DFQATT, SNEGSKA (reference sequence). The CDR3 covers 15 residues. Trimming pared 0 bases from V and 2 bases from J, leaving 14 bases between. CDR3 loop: CSARDNRYGTYEQYF. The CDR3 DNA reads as TGCAGTGCTAGAGATAACAGGTATGGAACCTACGAGCAGTACTTC.

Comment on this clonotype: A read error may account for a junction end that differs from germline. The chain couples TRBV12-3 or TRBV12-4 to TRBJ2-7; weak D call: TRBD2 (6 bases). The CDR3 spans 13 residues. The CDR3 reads CASSLAGSYVQYF. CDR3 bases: TGTGCCAGCAGTTTGGCGGGATCCTACGTGCAGTACTTC.

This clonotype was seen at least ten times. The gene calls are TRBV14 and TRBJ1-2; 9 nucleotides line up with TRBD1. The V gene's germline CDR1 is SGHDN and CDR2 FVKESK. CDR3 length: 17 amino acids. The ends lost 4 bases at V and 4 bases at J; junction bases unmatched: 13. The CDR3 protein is CASSLNQGTGSSYGYTF. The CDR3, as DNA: TGTGCCAGCAGCCTCAACCAAGGGACAGGGTCCAGCTATGGCTACACCTTC.

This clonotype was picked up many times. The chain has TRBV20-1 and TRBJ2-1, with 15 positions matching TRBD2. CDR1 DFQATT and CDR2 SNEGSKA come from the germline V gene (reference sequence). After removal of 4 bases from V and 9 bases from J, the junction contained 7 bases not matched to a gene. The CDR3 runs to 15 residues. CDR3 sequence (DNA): TGCAGTGCTACATGGACTAGCGGGAGGGCCGGTGAGCAGTTCTTC. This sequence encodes CSATWTSGRAGEQFF.

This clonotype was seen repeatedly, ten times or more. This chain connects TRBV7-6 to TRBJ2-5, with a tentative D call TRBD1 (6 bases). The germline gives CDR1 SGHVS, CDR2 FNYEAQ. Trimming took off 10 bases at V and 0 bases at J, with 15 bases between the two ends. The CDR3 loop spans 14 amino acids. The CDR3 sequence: CATGSTGHQETQYF. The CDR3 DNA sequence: TGTGCCACCGGTAGCACAGGGCACCAAGAGACCCAGTACTTC.

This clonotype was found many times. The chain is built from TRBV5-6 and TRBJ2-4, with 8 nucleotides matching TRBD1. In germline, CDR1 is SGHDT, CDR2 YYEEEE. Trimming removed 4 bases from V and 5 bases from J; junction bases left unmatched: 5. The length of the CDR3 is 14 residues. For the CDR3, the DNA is TGTGCCAGCAGCCAACAGGGGGGCGAAAACATTCAGTACTTC. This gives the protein CASSQQGGENIQYF.

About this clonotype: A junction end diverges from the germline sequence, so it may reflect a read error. In DNA, the CDR3 is TGCAGTTCCGAAGGGGTCTACACTGAGCAGTTCTTC. It yields the protein CSSEGVYTEQFF. The chain is built from TRBV20-1 and TRBJ2-1; perhaps TRBD1 as D (5 bases). The CDR3 runs to 12 residues. Germline assignment: CDR1 DFQATT and CDR2 SNEGSKA (reference sequence).

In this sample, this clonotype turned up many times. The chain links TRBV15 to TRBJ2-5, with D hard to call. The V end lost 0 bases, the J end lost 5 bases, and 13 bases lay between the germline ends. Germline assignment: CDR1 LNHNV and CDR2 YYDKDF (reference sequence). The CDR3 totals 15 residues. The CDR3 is CATSRDKGLGETQYF. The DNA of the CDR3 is TGTGCCACCAGCAGAGATAAGGGTTTGGGGGAGACCCAGTACTTC.